A single sample gave rise to the 10 T cell receptor beta chains below, sequenced in a study of blood T cell repertoires in COVID-19. Measured with immunoSEQ multiplex PCR; TCRdb has only the in-frame clones, and not every one. Counted here are around 60,000 clones, 77% occurring once; the ten biggest clones make up 32%. The sample taken for sequencing was peripheral blood. These receptor sequences come from a human donor in a cohort sampled during active COVID-19.

The chain employs TRBV19 and TRBJ1-2; 7 nucleotides align to TRBD1. V trimming: 10 bases; J trimming: 1 base; junction bases outside the gene matches: 6. CDR3 size: 13 residues. Germline CDR1 LNHDA, CDR2 SQIVND (reference sequence). This CDR3 reads CATRQGRNYGYTF. The DNA for the CDR3 is TGTGCCACGCGACAGGGCCGTAACTATGGCTACACCTTC.

J is TRBJ1-1 and V is TRBV6-2 or TRBV6-3; 9 bases match TRBD1. V trimming: 6 bases; J trimming: 2 bases; junction bases outside the gene matches: 7. Per the germline V gene, CDR1 is MNHEY and CDR2 is SVGEGT. The CDR3 has 15 amino acids. The CDR3 is CASSLRDRANTEAFF. The CDR3 DNA is TGTGCCAGCAGCCTTAGGGACAGGGCCAACACTGAAGCTTTCTTT.

The chain links TRBV10-2 to TRBJ1-6; D remains unclear. Germline values: CDR1 WSHSY, CDR2 SAAADI. Trimming pared 6 bases from V and 2 bases from J, leaving 11 bases between. This CDR3 contains 15 residues. The CDR3 reads CASRDYRAYNSPLHF. The CDR3 coding sequence is TGCGCCAGCAGGGATTACCGGGCCTATAATTCACCCCTCCACTTT.

The chain recombines TRBV7-9 with TRBJ1-4; TRBD1 is a possible D gene (6 bases). Germline CDR1 SEHNR, CDR2 FQNEAQ (reference sequence). Trimming removed 4 bases at V and 6 bases at J, with 18 bases between. The CDR3 has 16 amino acids. In DNA form, the CDR3 reads TGTGCCAGCAGCTCCCCGACAGGCGGGGGGGATGAAAAACTGTTTTTT. This encodes CASSSPTGGGDEKLFF.

The chain combines TRBV19 with TRBJ1-2; D call uncertain. CDR3 length: 12 amino acids. Trimming pared 0 bases from V and 7 bases from J, leaving 6 bases between. In germline, CDR1 is LNHDA, CDR2 SQIVND (reference sequence). The CDR3 loop is CASSIDLSGYTF. The CDR3 DNA reads TGTGCCAGTAGTATAGATCTTAGTGGCTACACCTTC.

CDR3 in DNA: TGTGCCAGCAGTTACTCCGGGGGCACTGAAGCTTTCTTT. Its translation: CASSYSGGTEAFF. This chain links TRBV6-5 with TRBJ1-1, with TRBD1 as a possible D gene (5 bases). The V gene's germline CDR1 is MNHEY and CDR2 SVGAGI. The ends were cut back, 0 bases at V and 4 bases at J, with 6 bases in the middle. The CDR3 has 13 amino acids.

CDR3 amino acids: CASSYFHGLGPGELFF. CDR3 DNA sequence: TGTGCCAGCAGCTATTTTCATGGACTAGGCCCCGGGGAGCTGTTTTTT. The genes are TRBV7-9 and TRBJ2-2; 7 nucleotides agree with TRBD2. The CDR3 spans 16 residues. The germline V gene has CDR1 SEHNR and CDR2 FQNEAQ (reference sequence). The V segment lost 4 bases and the J segment 6 bases; nucleotides outside the gene matches: 11.

Notes on this clone: Other DNA sequences in the same sample also yield this CDR3. The chain joins TRBV28 to TRBJ1-4, with TRBD1 identical over 9 bases. V trimming: 2 bases; J trimming: 8 bases; junction bases outside the gene matches: 3. The CDR3 is 14 residues long. Germline V lookup: CDR1 MDHEN, CDR2 SYDVKM. CDR3 DNA: TGTGCCAGCAGTTTAACAGGGGGCAGGGAAAAACTGTTTTTT. Translating gives CASSLTGGREKLFF.

The chain combines TRBV18 with TRBJ1-5, with 8 positions matching TRBD1. The CDR3 is made up of 13 amino acids. Germline CDR1 is KGHSH and CDR2 is LQKENI. Trimming cost V 10 bases and J 6 bases; bases outside gene matches: 8. The CDR3 DNA is TGTGCCACCAAAACAGGGGGGAGTCAGCCCCAGCATTTT. This gives the protein CATKTGGSQPQHF.

The chain recombines TRBV5-1 with TRBJ2-2; D might be TRBD1 (5 bases). Trimming took 4 bases from V and 4 from J, leaving 14 bases between them. The V gene's germline CDR1 is SGHRS and CDR2 YFSETQ. This CDR3 has 15 residues. The CDR3 loop is CASSDGHGGTGELFF. The CDR3 nucleotides are TGCGCCAGCAGCGACGGACACGGTGGCACCGGGGAGCTGTTTTTT.